These T cell receptor beta chains were read from a single sample in a study of monozygotic twins with inflammatory bowel disease. TCRdb re-analyzed the 5' RACE reads; it lists each CDR3 protein once, without DNA. The sample table includes around 210,000 distinct CDR3 sequences. Sequenced material: blood. Receptors originate from a human donor with ulcerative colitis or Crohn's disease, or a healthy co-twin of an affected twin (not recorded which). Both conserved end residues are part of each CDR3. The order of the fields is CDR3 protein, J gene, V gene.

CSESSGRDDNEQFF TRBJ2-1 TRBV20-1
CASSWTSGLQETQYF TRBJ2-5 TRBV13
CSARQGGLEKLFF TRBJ1-4 TRBV20-1
CASSSSGRGGRELFF TRBJ2-2 TRBV6-2/TRBV6-3
CASSQGTSNTEAFF TRBJ1-1 TRBV14
CASSPRDETQYF TRBJ2-5 TRBV12-3/TRBV12-4
CASTRGPSYEQYF TRBJ2-7 TRBV6-2/TRBV6-3
CASSTRVFLQFF TRBJ2-1 TRBV28
CASNPRGTWRNTEAFF TRBJ1-1 TRBV28
CASVRGGTQNNEQFF TRBJ2-1 TRBV5-1
CASSVDDREGTEAFF TRBJ1-1 TRBV9
CASSLDGQGRAFF TRBJ1-1 TRBV5-1
CASSVGASGGVETQYF TRBJ2-5 TRBV9
CASRIRDRGFTGELFF TRBJ2-2 TRBV7-9
CSVRGKNIQYF TRBJ2-4 TRBV29-1
CASSLVASGRLNNEQFF TRBJ2-1 TRBV28
CASKGLAVYNEQFF TRBJ2-1 TRBV6-1
CASSPGQWDEQFF TRBJ2-1 TRBV18
CASSYSIAGTRITNNEQFF TRBJ2-1 TRBV6-5
CASSPGGRRSSYEQYF TRBJ2-7 TRBV18
CASQLRGMYEQYF TRBJ2-7 TRBV12-3/TRBV12-4
CASSKDYWGNTGELFF TRBJ2-2 TRBV5-5
CASSLMERLLGDETQYF TRBJ2-5 TRBV7-9
CASSYLPGELFF TRBJ2-2 TRBV6-5
CASSSEPRRGNTEAFF TRBJ1-1 TRBV7-3
CASSSIAGGTGELFF TRBJ2-2 TRBV4-3
CATTPRAGESSYEQYF TRBJ2-7 TRBV10-3
CASQEQGDQPQHF TRBJ1-5 TRBV18
CASSRDRDIQETQYF TRBJ2-5 TRBV7-2
CASSPGTRSEQFF TRBJ2-1 TRBV7-2